This T cell receptor (beta chain) emerged from a study of Ad26.COV2.S vaccination and SARS-CoV-2 variants. Here immunoSEQ multiplex PCR was the method, and the copy in TCRdb shows in-frame clones only, minus some. The sample has about 430,000 clones, about 93% seen once. Treatment specified: over 15 received Ad26.COV2.S at low or high dose, single or two shots; about 5 received placebo; per-sample allocation not given. Sampling took place 63 days after the first vaccine or placebo injection. This clonotype was obtained from a person between 18 and 65 years old who received the Ad26.COV2.S COVID-19 vaccine or a placebo. The input for sequencing was peripheral blood, taken in a trial of Ad26.COV2.S vaccine versus placebo.

The CDR3 is CASSPGQLPDTQYF. The CDR3 DNA follows: TGCGCCAGCAGTCCGGGACAGTTACCAGATACGCAGTATTTT. This rearrangement joins TRBV10-1 to TRBJ2-3, with 7 bases identical to TRBD1. The trim removed 5 bases at V and 4 bases at J, leaving 6 bases unmatched. The germline V gene encodes CDR1 WNHNN and CDR2 SYGVQD (reference sequence). The CDR3 is 14 residues long.